This T cell receptor beta chain was documented in a study of human T cells and chemical hapten exposure. About the research overall: The use of 2% DPC on approximately 2 cm by approximately 2 cm of upper inner arm skin constituted sensitization. Patch tests delivered 0.01% DPC to the upper back and were evaluated at 6 days.

This clonotype has more than one count but fewer than ten. V was clipped by 2 bases and J by 8 bases; unmatched bases: 11. The CDR3 has 16 amino acids. Germline loops: CDR1 MGHRA, CDR2 YSYEKL. Described time point: patch test 1, 2 weeks after DPC sensitization. The treatment: therapeutic diphenylcyclopropenone sensitization with weekly scalp DPC. Alopecia patients between 18 and 70 years old and suitable for DPC were used as donors. TCRdb ran MiXCR on the RACE reads and lists one entry per CDR3 protein. The data hold 300,000 to 350,000 distinct CDR3 sequences, with around 7% observed a single time. The material sequenced was whole blood, taken in connection with sensitization to the hapten diphenylcyclopropenone (DPC). This TCR was recovered from a woman aged 18 to 35 with alopecia areata. Some clones in this sample may be carry-over from other donors' samples. The gene calls are TRBV4-1 and TRBJ2-1, with 8 nucleotides matching TRBD2. CDR3 in DNA: TGCGCCAGCAGCCAACGGGTGCCGGGGGGGGCCCATGAGCAGTTCTTC. Its translation: CASSQRVPGGAHEQFF.